The 9 T cell receptor beta chains below were found in one sample sequenced in a study of cytomegalovirus exposure and HLA in healthy donors. Primers: 60 Vbeta forward and 13 Jbeta reverse. TCRdb's copy holds only in-frame clones and misses some; the assay was immunoSEQ multiplex PCR. Counted here are 250,000 to 300,000 clones, 84% occurring once; the ten biggest clones make up 2% to 2.5%. Sequencing was done on a sample of PBMCs. Receptor source: a woman between 35 and 50 years old in good health and CMV-seropositive.

V gene TRBV6-5 combines with J gene TRBJ1-3; TRBD1 is a possible D gene (5 bases). The CDR3 has 14 residues. Trimming stripped 7 bases from V and 0 bases from J, with 10 bases between. The V gene's germline CDR1 is MNHEY and CDR2 SVGAGI. The CDR3 loop is CASITQGSGNTIYF. For the CDR3, the DNA is TGTGCCAGCATTACGCAGGGCTCTGGAAACACCATATATTTT.

There are a few counts of this clone. The genes are TRBV29-1 and TRBJ2-7, with 7 bases fitting TRBD2. The CDR3 spans 16 residues. The germline CDR1 and CDR2 sequences are SQVTM and ANQGSEA. Trimming at V came to 6 bases and at J to 5 bases, leaving 19 bases not matched to a gene. The CDR3 coding sequence is TGCAGCGTACGTAGGGTGGCGGGAGATCAAGGTGACGAGCAGTACTTC. Translation: CSVRRVAGDQGDEQYF.

V is TRBV5-1 and J is TRBJ1-5; no firm D call. Trimming stripped 4 bases from V and 3 bases from J, with 14 bases between. Germline CDR1 reads SGHRS; CDR2 reads YFSETQ. The CDR3 has 15 residues. In DNA, the CDR3 is TGCGCCAGCAGCCCAAAAAGCGGTCCCAATCAGCCCCAGCATTTT. Its protein is CASSPKSGPNQPQHF.

CDR3: CASRARDRGDGYTF. In DNA, the CDR3 is TGTGCCAGTAGGGCCCGGGACAGAGGGGATGGCTACACCTTC. This chain uses TRBV19 with TRBJ1-2; TRBD1 agrees at 7 bases. CDR1 is LNHDA and CDR2 is SQIVND in the germline V gene (reference sequence). Trimming cost V 6 bases and J 6 bases; bases outside gene matches: 10. The CDR3 is made up of 14 amino acids.

The chain is built from TRBV2 and TRBJ2-5; D gene uncertain. The V gene lost 1 base and the J gene lost 7 bases, with 7 bases spanning the gap. The length of the CDR3 is 12 residues. Germline V gene sequence: CDR1 SNHLY, CDR2 FYNNEI. The CDR3: CASSEEWATQYF. The CDR3 DNA follows: TGTGCCAGCAGTGAAGAGTGGGCGACCCAGTACTTC. Based on the CDR3 plus reference TRBV2 and TRBJ2-5, the full variable domain is EPEVTQTPSHQVTQMGQEVILRCVPISNHLYFYWYRQILGQKVEFLVSFYNNEISEKSEIFDDQFSVERPDGSNFTLKIRSTKLEDSAMYFCASSEEWATQYFGPGTRLLVL.

The chain has TRBV6-6 and TRBJ2-7; 9 nucleotides line up with TRBD1. Per the germline V gene, CDR1 is MNHNY and CDR2 is SVGAGI (reference sequence). With 8 bases clipped from V and 3 bases from J, the junction kept 2 bases outside the gene matches. The length of the CDR3 is 12 residues. The CDR3 region has the DNA TGTGCCAGCCGGGACAGGGACTACGAGCAGTACTTC. It translates to CASRDRDYEQYF.

This clone was recorded once. This chain uses TRBV2 with TRBJ2-7, with 13 bases lining up with TRBD2. V trimming: 5 bases; J trimming: 5 bases; junction bases outside the gene matches: 9. The CDR3 runs 16 residues. Germline V gene lookup returns CDR1 SNHLY and CDR2 FYNNEI. The CDR3 spells CASSSRLAGGQDEQYF. CDR3 nucleotide sequence: TGTGCCAGCAGTTCGAGACTAGCGGGAGGACAAGACGAGCAGTACTTC.

The chain is built from TRBV28 and TRBJ2-1, with 12 bases that match TRBD2. The CDR3 has 15 amino acids. V lost 5 bases and J lost 7; bases outside the gene matches: 6. Germline V gives CDR1 MDHEN, CDR2 SYDVKM. The DNA of the CDR3 is TGTGCCAGCAGTACAGCCGGACTAGCGGGGAATGAGCAGTTCTTC. This sequence encodes CASSTAGLAGNEQFF.

V gene TRBV28 combines with J gene TRBJ2-7; 8 bases fit TRBD1. V was clipped by 10 bases and J by 3 bases; unmatched bases: 5. The CDR3 loop spans 12 amino acids. Looked up from germline, CDR1 is MDHEN and CDR2 is SYDVKM. CDR3 DNA: TGTGCCACTCGACAGGGGTTCTACGAGCAGTACTTC. Its protein is CATRQGFYEQYF.